This is a list of T cell receptor beta chains from one sample in a study of cytotoxic CD8 clonotypes in ibrutinib-treated CLL. Some clones are missing from TCRdb's copy, which holds only in-frame ones; the method was immunoSEQ multiplex PCR. Here the sample spans some 35,000 clones, about 70% being singletons. The starting material was PBMCs, obtained before ibrutinib treatment. These receptors were obtained from a human donor with chronic lymphocytic leukemia. The CDR3 runs from the conserved cysteine through the conserved F or W. D genes are given only for firm matches. Some rows have no size entry. The others give once, few or many, or a class for an expanded clone.

TRBV11-3	12	TRBJ2-5	.	.	TGTGCCAGCAGCTTAGATAGTGAGACCCAGTACTTC	CASSLDSETQYF
TRBV15	14	TRBJ2-2	.	.	TGTGCCACCAGCAGATACCCTAACACCGGGGAGCTGTTTTTT	CATSRYPNTGELFF
TRBV7-6	14	TRBJ1-2	TRBD1	few	TGTGCCAGCAGCCCCCGGGGACAGGGTCATGGCTACACCTTC	CASSPRGQGHGYTF
TRBV7-2	13	TRBJ2-1	.	few	TGTGCCAGCAGCTTGGGGAGCTACAATGAGCAGTTCTTC	CASSLGSYNEQFF
TRBV2	13	TRBJ2-7	TRBD1	once	TGTGCCACTTCCGGGACAGGGGGCGGCGAGCAGTACTTC	CATSGTGGGEQYF
TRBV7-3	13	TRBJ2-3	.	.	TGTGCCAGCAGCTTACCGTTCCCAGATACGCAGTATTTT	CASSLPFPDTQYF
TRBV6-5	13	TRBJ2-3	.	few	TGTGCCAGCACCTTACGGTGGGGAGATACGCAGTATTTT	CASTLRWGDTQYF
TRBV6-6	15	TRBJ1-5	TRBD1	.	TGTGCCAGCAGTGGCAAGACAGGGACGAATCAGCCCCAGCATTTT	CASSGKTGTNQPQHF
TRBV30	13	TRBJ1-2	.	.	TGTGCCTGGAGACACGCCGGGGCGGGTGGCTACACCTTC	CAWRHAGAGGYTF
TRBV12-5	14	TRBJ2-2	TRBD1	.	TGTGCTAGTGGTCGGACAGGGGCATCCGGGGAGCTGTTTTTT	CASGRTGASGELFF
TRBV5-4	12	TRBJ2-7	.	.	TGTGCCAGCAGCCTGGACGGCTACGAGCAGTACTTC	CASSLDGYEQYF
TRBV14	11	TRBJ1-1	.	.	TGTGCCAGCAGGGGCCTGGGTGGGGCTTTCTTT	CASRGLGGAFF
TRBV28	13	TRBJ2-5	.	.	TGTGCCAGCAGTACACCTAGCCCCGGCGCCCAGTACTTC	CASSTPSPGAQYF
TRBV10-3	13	TRBJ1-1	.	.	TGTGCCATCGAAGGGGGGCTGAACACTGAAGCTTTCTTT	CAIEGGLNTEAFF
TRBV14	12	TRBJ2-3	.	.	TGTGCCAGCAGCCACTCAGTAGATACGCAGTATTTT	CASSHSVDTQYF
TRBV7-9	18	TRBJ2-3	TRBD2	.	TGTGCCAGCAGCTTAGCGGACTGGACTAGCCGAGCCACAGATACGCAGTATTTT	CASSLADWTSRATDTQYF
TRBV5-4	13	TRBJ1-4	.	.	TGTGCCAGCAGCTTGGCTCAGGGGGAAAAACTGTTTTTT	CASSLAQGEKLFF